Each of the 8 T cell receptor beta chains below was sequenced from the same sample in a study of T cells in Graves' hyperthyroidism and ophthalmopathy. Amplification yielded TCR beta CDR3 regions, with RNA transcripts as the source. An initial round of RT-PCR targeting the TCR CDR3 relied on the HTBI primer set. TCRdb recomputed calls from the multiplex PCR reads with MiXCR, one row per CDR3 protein. Among around 500,000 distinct CDR3 sequences listed, 13% to 15% were seen once. Sequencing was carried out using blood. The receptor source for this set is a woman younger than 35 with Graves' hyperthyroidism.

This sequence joins TRBV18 and TRBJ2-7, with no clear D. V shed 0 bases and J shed 3 bases, with 6 bases lying between them. Per the germline V gene, CDR1 is KGHSH and CDR2 is LQKENI. CDR3 length: 13 amino acids. In nucleotides, the CDR3 is TGTGCCAGCTCACCACCGTTGAGCTACGAGCAGTACGTC. It codes for CASSPPLSYEQYV.

This clonotype occurred a few times. J is TRBJ2-1 and V is TRBV4-1; 8 nucleotides agree with TRBD2. The CDR3 covers 15 residues. CDR1 is MGHRA, CDR2 YSYEKL, per germline. V trimming: 4 bases; J trimming: 7 bases; junction bases outside the gene matches: 9. CDR3 sequence reads: CASSLAAGALNEQFF. The DNA for the CDR3 is TGCGCCAGCAGCCTGGCAGCGGGAGCATTAAATGAGCAGTTCTTC.

This clonotype was detected many times. V and J are TRBV5-1 and TRBJ2-3; weak D call: TRBD1 (6 bases). The CDR3 totals 15 residues. Trimming took 2 bases from V and 4 from J, leaving 14 bases between them. Per the germline V gene, CDR1 is SGHRS and CDR2 is YFSETQ. As DNA, the CDR3 is TGCGCCAGCAGCTTTTACAGGGACAAGCCAGATACGCAGTATTTT. Amino acid sequence: CASSFYRDKPDTQYF. The complete variable domain, with remaining parts taken from reference TRBV5-1 and TRBJ2-3, reads KAGVTQTPRYLIKTRGQQVTLSCSPISGHRSVSWYQQTPGQGLQFLFEYFSETQRNKGNFPGRFSGRQFSNSRSEMNVSTLELGDSALYLCASSFYRDKPDTQYFGPGTRLTVL.

At least ten counts were recorded for this clonotype. The chain has TRBV5-1 and TRBJ1-1; D is unresolved. The CDR3 sequence is 11 residues long. Germline V gene lookup returns CDR1 SGHRS and CDR2 YFSETQ. V lost 1 base, J lost 8 bases, and 6 bases lay in between. CDR3 DNA sequence: TGCGCCAGCAGCTTGAGAGGCGAAGCTTTCTTT. As protein: CASSLRGEAFF.

This clonotype appeared many times. The chain carries TRBV19 and TRBJ1-5; D unresolved. V was cut by 3 bases and J by 1 base, with 16 bases left in between. Germline V gene data show CDR1 as LNHDA and CDR2 as SQIVND (reference sequence). The CDR3 is 17 amino acids. CDR3 sequence (DNA): TGTGCCAGTAGTATTACGCGGAACACCGGGAGCAATCAGCCCCAGCATTTT. Translation: CASSITRNTGSNQPQHF.

This clonotype was counted only a few times. The chain carries TRBV4-1 and TRBJ2-1, with D possibly TRBD2 on 6 matching bases. CDR3 length: 14 residues. The V and J ends lost 2 bases and 4 bases respectively, with 9 bases between them. CDR1 is MGHRA, CDR2 YSYEKL, per germline. CDR3 residues: CASSQLGGYNEQFF. The CDR3 coding sequence is TGCGCCAGCAGCCAACTGGGGGGTTACAATGAGCAGTTCTTC.

This clonotype occurred many times. CDR3 DNA: TGCGCCAGCAGCCCCACAGCCGCTAACTATGGCTACACCTTC. Its protein is CASSPTAANYGYTF. This sequence joins TRBV10-1 and TRBJ1-2, with D hard to call. V lost 6 bases to trimming and J lost 0 bases, with 11 bases between them. The germline V gene has CDR1 WNHNN and CDR2 SYGVQD (reference sequence). CDR3 length: 14 amino acids.

This clonotype was seen many times. The rearrangement uses TRBV29-1 and TRBJ1-1, with TRBD1 matching over 9 bases. This CDR3 has 15 amino acids. After removal of 1 base from V and 4 bases from J, the junction contained 7 bases not matched to a gene. Per the germline V gene, CDR1 is SQVTM and CDR2 is ANQGSEA. The CDR3 reads CSVEGGQGVSTEAFF. The CDR3 nucleotides are TGCAGCGTTGAAGGGGGACAGGGTGTCTCCACTGAAGCTTTCTTT. Combining the CDR3 with reference TRBV29-1 and TRBJ1-1 gives the whole variable domain SAVISQKPSRDICQRGTSLTIQCQVDSQVTMMFWYRQQPGQSLTLIATANQGSEATYESGFVIDKFPISRPNLTFSTLTVSNMSPEDSSIYLCSVEGGQGVSTEAFFGQGTRLTVV.